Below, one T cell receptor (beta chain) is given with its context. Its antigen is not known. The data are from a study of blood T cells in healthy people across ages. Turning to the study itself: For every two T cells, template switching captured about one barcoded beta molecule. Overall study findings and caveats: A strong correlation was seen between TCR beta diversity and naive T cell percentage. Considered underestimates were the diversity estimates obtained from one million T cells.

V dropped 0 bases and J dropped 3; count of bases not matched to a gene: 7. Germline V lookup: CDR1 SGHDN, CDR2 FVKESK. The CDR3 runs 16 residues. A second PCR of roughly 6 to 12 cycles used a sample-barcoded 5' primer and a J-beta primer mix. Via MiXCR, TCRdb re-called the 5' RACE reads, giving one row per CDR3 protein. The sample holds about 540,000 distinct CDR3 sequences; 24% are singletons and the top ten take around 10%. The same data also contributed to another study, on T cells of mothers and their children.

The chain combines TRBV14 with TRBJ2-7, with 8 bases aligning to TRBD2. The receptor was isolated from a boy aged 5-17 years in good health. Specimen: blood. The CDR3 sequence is CASSQDSGGAGYEQYF. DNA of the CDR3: TGTGCCAGCAGCCAAGATTCCGGGGGGGCGGGCTACGAGCAGTACTTC.